Listed below are T cell receptor beta chains from one sample, sequenced in a study of control samples from healthy donors and cancer patients. Profiled with immunoSEQ multiplex PCR; TCRdb holds only in-frame clones, not every one. The sample consists of 75,000 or so clones, roughly 87% of them appearing once. Sample: PBMCs. The source of these receptors is a man in his sixties with colorectal cancer. Both conserved end residues are part of each CDR3. The D gene is left open where the match is weak. Size tells how often a clone was seen (once, few, many) or the class of an expanded clone, and some rows leave it out.

V gene	D gene	J gene	clone size	CDR3 protein	CDR3 DNA
TRBV19	TRBD1	TRBJ1-1	NA	CASVINRGLVEAFF	TGTGCCAGTGTTATTAACAGGGGGTTGGTTGAAGCTTTCTTT
TRBV30	TRBD1	TRBJ1-3	NA	CAWDRGLRNTIYF	TGTGCCTGGGACAGGGGCTTAAGAAACACCATATATTTT
TRBV4-3	TRBD1	TRBJ1-5	NA	CASSQDGTGNQPQHF	TGCGCCAGCAGCCAAGACGGGACAGGGAATCAGCCCCAGCATTTT
TRBV3-1/TRBV3-2	NA	TRBJ2-3	NA	CASSPGPGLRPTDTQYF	TGTGCCAGCAGCCCTGGCCCCGGCCTTAGGCCCACAGATACGCAGTATTTT
TRBV12-5	TRBD2	TRBJ2-3	NA	CASGLVTSGGWSTDTQYF	TGTGCTAGTGGTTTGGTGACTAGCGGGGGGTGGAGCACAGATACGCAGTATTTT
TRBV7-6	NA	TRBJ2-2	NA	CASSLVVRTGELFF	TGTGCCAGCAGCTTAGTGGTACGCACCGGGGAGCTGTTTTTT
TRBV7-9	TRBD2	TRBJ2-1	NA	CASSISRLASNEQFF	TGTGCCAGCAGCATAAGTAGACTAGCGAGTAATGAGCAGTTCTTC
TRBV6-6	NA	TRBJ1-3	NA	CASSLQGSGNTIYF	TGTGCCAGCAGCCTACAGGGATCTGGAAACACCATATATTTT
TRBV7-9	TRBD1	TRBJ1-4	NA	CASSSPGQSNEKLFF	TGTGCCAGCAGCTCCCCGGGACAGTCAAATGAAAAACTGTTTTTT
TRBV4-1	TRBD2	TRBJ2-2	NA	CASSQEGGGGYSGELFF	TGCGCCAGCAGCCAAGAGGGCGGGGGAGGGTATTCCGGGGAGCTGTTTTTT
TRBV19	NA	TRBJ2-7	NA	CASSISRAKIYEQYF	TGTGCCAGTAGTATTTCCCGGGCCAAAATCTACGAGCAGTACTTC
TRBV7-3	TRBD2	TRBJ2-3	NA	CASSLGRDYTDTQYF	TGTGCCAGCAGCTTAGGACGGGACTACACAGATACGCAGTATTTT
TRBV9	NA	TRBJ1-4	NA	CASSPTGWGEKLFF	TGTGCCAGCAGCCCCACAGGGTGGGGTGAAAAACTGTTTTTT
TRBV19	TRBD2	TRBJ2-1	NA	CASGGAGRYNEQFF	TGTGCCAGCGGGGGGGCAGGGCGATACAATGAGCAGTTCTTC
TRBV27	NA	TRBJ1-6	NA	CASSFENTSSYNSPLHF	TGTGCCAGCAGTTTCGAGAATACGAGCTCCTATAATTCACCCCTCCACTTT
TRBV2	NA	TRBJ1-5	NA	CASSDLGGGAQPQHF	TGTGCCAGCAGTGACCTCGGCGGGGGGGCCCAGCCCCAGCATTTT
TRBV29-1	NA	TRBJ2-3	NA	CSGNRDTNTDTQYF	TGCAGTGGAAACCGGGACACTAACACAGATACGCAGTATTTT
TRBV5-6	NA	TRBJ1-6	NA	CASSLRGDGSPLHF	TGTGCCAGCAGCTTGAGGGGGGACGGTTCACCCCTCCACTTT
TRBV18	NA	TRBJ1-4	once	CASSPPMGGEKLFF	TGTGCCAGCTCACCACCAATGGGTGGCGAAAAACTGTTTTTT
TRBV3-1/TRBV3-2	TRBD1	TRBJ2-7	NA	CASSPGTGRIPYEQYF	TGTGCCAGCAGTCCTGGGACAGGCCGGATCCCCTACGAGCAGTACTTC
TRBV18	NA	TRBJ2-1	NA	CASSPPRGGEYNEQFF	TGTGCCAGCTCACCCCCGAGGGGCGGAGAGTACAATGAGCAGTTCTTC
TRBV2	TRBD1	TRBJ1-2	NA	CASRGTEGPRSGYGYTF	TGTGCCAGCCGCGGGACAGAAGGACCTAGGAGTGGCTATGGCTACACCTTC
TRBV19	TRBD1	TRBJ1-5	NA	CASSAGGQGQNQPQHF	TGTGCCAGTAGTGCCGGAGGACAGGGGCAGAATCAGCCCCAGCATTTT
TRBV28	TRBD1	TRBJ2-5	NA	CASVQTGPSRTQYF	TGTGCCAGCGTCCAGACAGGGCCCTCGCGGACCCAGTACTTC
TRBV11-2	NA	TRBJ1-1	NA	CASSAQGNTEAFF	TGTGCCAGCAGCGCACAGGGAAACACTGAAGCTTTCTTT
TRBV6-5	NA	TRBJ2-2	NA	CASSFGSPSPGELFF	TGTGCCAGCAGTTTCGGGTCCCCGAGCCCCGGGGAGCTGTTTTTT
TRBV5-1	NA	TRBJ1-1	NA	CASSWDSLDTEAFF	TGCGCCAGCAGCTGGGACTCCTTAGACACTGAAGCTTTCTTT
TRBV27	NA	TRBJ2-7	NA	CASSSNRALGEQYF	TGTGCCAGCAGTTCAAACCGGGCCTTGGGGGAGCAGTACTTC
TRBV6-5	NA	TRBJ1-2	NA	CATRQVNYGYTF	TGTGCCACCAGACAGGTTAACTATGGCTACACCTTC
TRBV5-5	NA	TRBJ2-5	NA	CASSLDRYSETQYF	TGTGCCAGCAGTCTGGACAGATACTCGGAGACCCAGTACTTC